The rows below give T cell receptor beta chains drawn from one sample of a study of T cells in Graves' hyperthyroidism and ophthalmopathy. One entry per CDR3 protein, called by TCRdb with MiXCR from the multiplex PCR reads. This sample has around 400,000 distinct CDR3 sequences, with about 13% found just once. Input material: blood. These receptors were obtained from a woman under 30 with Graves' hyperthyroidism. The CDR3 runs from the conserved cysteine through the conserved F or W. D genes are given only for firm matches. Clone size, where shown, is once, few, many, or a class for clones that have expanded.

clone size	D gene	V gene	J gene	CDR3 protein	CDR3 DNA
many	TRBD1	TRBV5-1	TRBJ2-7	CASSSSGTATYEQYF	TGCGCCAGCAGCTCGTCCGGGACAGCTACCTACGAGCAGTACTTC
.	.	TRBV20-1	TRBJ1-2	CSTQGLGVHGYTF	TGCAGTACACAGGGACTAGGGGTCCATGGCTACACCTTC
few	.	TRBV6-5	TRBJ2-2	CASNSRGHMYTGELFF	TGTGCCAGCAATTCACGGGGGCATATGTACACCGGGGAGCTGTTTTTT
.	TRBD1	TRBV5-6	TRBJ1-5	CASSLAGTVSNQPQHF	TGTGCCAGCAGCTTGGCTGGGACAGTTAGCAATCAGCCCCAGCATTTT
many	.	TRBV20-1	TRBJ2-3	CSAIDDTLTDTQYF	TGCAGTGCTATTGACGACACACTCACAGATACGCAGTATTTT
many	.	TRBV14	TRBJ2-1	CASSHTNTPVVMGPLQGNEQFF	TGTGCCAGCAGCCATACCAATACACCCGTCGTTATGGGTCCCCTGCAGGGAAATGAGCAGTTCTTC
.	TRBD2	TRBV28	TRBJ2-5	CASSQTSTLAIQETQYF	TGTGCCAGCAGCCAAACCTCCACACTAGCGATCCAAGAGACCCAGTACTTC
.	.	TRBV19	TRBJ2-6	CASSAYLRGTGANVLTF	TGTGCCAGTAGTGCTTATTTGCGAGGGACTGGGGCCAACGTCCTGACTTTC
.	.	TRBV11-2	TRBJ1-6	CASSLKPPGEGRTAARNSPLHF	TGTGCCAGCAGCTTAAAACCCCCGGGAGAGGGCCGGACTGCCGCACGAAATTCACCCCTCCACTTT
.	TRBD1	TRBV6-2/TRBV6-3	TRBJ2-1	CASSFLTGRLGNEQLF	TGTGCCAGCAGTTTTTTGACAGGGAGATTGGGCAATGAGCAGCTCTTC
.	.	TRBV2	TRBJ2-2	CASRDSNTGELFF	TGTGCCAGCAGGGATTCGAACACCGGGGAGCTGTTTTTT
.	.	TRBV10-3	TRBJ1-3	CAISVRVNSGNTIYF	TGTGCCATCAGCGTGAGGGTTAACTCTGGAAACACCATATATTTT
.	.	TRBV4-1	TRBJ1-6	CASSQEVGGRNSPLHF	TGCGCCAGCAGCCAGGAAGTTGGGGGTCGCAATTCACCCCTCCACTTT
many	.	TRBV11-2	TRBJ1-6	CASSLEWGSANSPLHF	TGTGCCAGCAGCTTAGAATGGGGGTCTGCGAATTCACCCCTCCACTTT
few	.	TRBV5-6	TRBJ2-7	CASSLRGGPRGPYEQYF	TGTGCCAGCAGCTTGCGGGGGGGCCCTAGGGGGCCCTACGAGCAGTACTTC
many	TRBD2	TRBV3-1	TRBJ2-1	CASRRSSGGPGVEQFF	TGTGCCAGCAGACGAAGTAGCGGGGGGCCAGGAGTGGAGCAGTTCTTC
few	TRBD1	TRBV4-2	TRBJ2-5	CASSQDGTGGLQETQYF	TGTGCCAGCAGCCAAGACGGAACAGGGGGCCTCCAAGAGACCCAGTACTTC
many	TRBD1	TRBV28	TRBJ1-1	CASMVGQGNTEAFF	TGTGCCAGCATGGTCGGACAGGGTAACACTGAAGCTTTCTTT
many	TRBD1	TRBV20-1	TRBJ2-1	CSAMDRGEQFF	TGCAGTGCTATGGACAGGGGTGAGCAGTTCTTC
many	.	TRBV5-1	TRBJ1-1	CASSATFDSSLTEAFF	TGCGCCAGCAGCGCAACCTTTGACAGTTCTCTCACTGAAGCTTTCTTT
many	.	TRBV10-1	TRBJ1-1	CASSEDQGREAFF	TGCGCCAGCAGTGAGGATCAAGGGAGGGAAGCTTTCTTT
many	.	TRBV6-1	TRBJ2-2	CASRPVGVTGELFF	TGTGCCAGCAGACCCGTTGGAGTTACCGGGGAGCTGTTTTTT
many	.	TRBV27	TRBJ1-6	CASSPILGSYNSPLHF	TGTGCCAGCAGTCCCATTTTAGGGTCCTATAATTCACCCCTCCACTTT
many	.	TRBV6-1	TRBJ1-2	CASSERHQSHGYTF	TGTGCCAGCAGTGAACGGCACCAGAGTCATGGCTACACCTTC
many	.	TRBV20-1	TRBJ1-2	CSASLTEGYGYTF	TGCAGTGCTAGTTTGACCGAAGGCTATGGCTACACCTTC
many	TRBD1	TRBV12-5	TRBJ2-3	CASGLGDRGGDTQYF	TGTGCTAGTGGTTTGGGGGACAGGGGTGGGGATACGCAGTATTTT
many	TRBD2	TRBV28	TRBJ2-7	CASSLRAGGGYEQYF	TGTGCCAGCAGTTTACGAGCGGGAGGGGGGTACGAGCAGTACTTC
.	.	TRBV6-1	TRBJ2-5	CASTQGRVKGTQYF	TGTGCCAGCACCCAAGGACGAGTCAAAGGGACCCAGTACTTC
.	.	TRBV28	TRBJ2-1	CASSFGPMSKNYNEQFF	TGTGCCAGCAGTTTTGGCCCCATGAGCAAAAACTACAATGAGCAGTTCTTC
many	.	TRBV18	TRBJ1-5	CASSGDSNQPQHF	TGTGCCAGCTCCGGGGATAGCAATCAGCCCCAGCATTTT